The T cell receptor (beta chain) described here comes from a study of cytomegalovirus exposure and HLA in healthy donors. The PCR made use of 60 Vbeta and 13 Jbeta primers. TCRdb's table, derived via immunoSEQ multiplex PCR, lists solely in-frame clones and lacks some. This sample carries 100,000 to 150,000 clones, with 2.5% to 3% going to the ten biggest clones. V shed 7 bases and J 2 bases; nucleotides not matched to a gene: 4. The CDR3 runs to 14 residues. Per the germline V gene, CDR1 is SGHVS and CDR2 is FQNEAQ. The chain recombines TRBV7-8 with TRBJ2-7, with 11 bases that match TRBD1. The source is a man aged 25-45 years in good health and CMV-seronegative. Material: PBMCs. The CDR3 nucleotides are TGTGCCAGCATACCGGGACAGGGGGCCTACGAGCAGTACTTC. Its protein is CASIPGQGAYEQYF.